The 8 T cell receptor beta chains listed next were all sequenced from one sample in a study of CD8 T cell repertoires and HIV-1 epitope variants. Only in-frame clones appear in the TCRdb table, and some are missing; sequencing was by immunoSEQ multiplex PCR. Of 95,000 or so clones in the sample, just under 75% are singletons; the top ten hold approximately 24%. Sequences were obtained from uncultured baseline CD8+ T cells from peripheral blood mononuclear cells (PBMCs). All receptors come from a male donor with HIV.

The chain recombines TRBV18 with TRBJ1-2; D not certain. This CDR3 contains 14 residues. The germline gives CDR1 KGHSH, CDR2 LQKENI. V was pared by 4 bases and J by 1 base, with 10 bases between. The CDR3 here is CASSLRGDNYGYTF. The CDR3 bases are TGTGCCAGCTCACTAAGAGGAGATAACTATGGCTACACCTTC.

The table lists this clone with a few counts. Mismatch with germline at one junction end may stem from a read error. As DNA, the CDR3 is TGCGCCAGCAGCCAAGATCAAGCGCAGGGGGGAGCCTTC. Protein product: CASSQDQAQGGAF. This chain uses TRBV4-1 with TRBJ1-2, with 7 bases aligning to TRBD1. This CDR3 is 13 amino acids long. CDR1 is MGHRA, CDR2 YSYEKL, per germline.

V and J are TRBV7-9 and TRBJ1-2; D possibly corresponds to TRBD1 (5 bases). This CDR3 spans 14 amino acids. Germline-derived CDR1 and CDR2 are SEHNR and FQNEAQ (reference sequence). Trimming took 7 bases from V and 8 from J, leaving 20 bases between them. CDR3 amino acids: CASIAGTPWRGYTF. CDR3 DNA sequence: TGTGCCAGCATCGCCGGGACTCCCTGGCGGGGCTACACCTTC.

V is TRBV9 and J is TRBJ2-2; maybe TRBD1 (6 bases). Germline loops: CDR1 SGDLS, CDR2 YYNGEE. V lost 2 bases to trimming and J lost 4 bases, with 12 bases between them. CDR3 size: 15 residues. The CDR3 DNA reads TGTGCCAGCAGCGTCAGTACAGGGTTCACCGGGGAGCTGTTTTTT. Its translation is CASSVSTGFTGELFF.

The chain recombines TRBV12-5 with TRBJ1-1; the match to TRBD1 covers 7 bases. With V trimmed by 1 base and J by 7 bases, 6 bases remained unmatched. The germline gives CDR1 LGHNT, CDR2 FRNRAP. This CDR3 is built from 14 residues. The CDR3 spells CASGLEGGAVEAFF. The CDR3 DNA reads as TGTGCTAGTGGTTTGGAAGGGGGCGCGGTTGAAGCTTTCTTT.

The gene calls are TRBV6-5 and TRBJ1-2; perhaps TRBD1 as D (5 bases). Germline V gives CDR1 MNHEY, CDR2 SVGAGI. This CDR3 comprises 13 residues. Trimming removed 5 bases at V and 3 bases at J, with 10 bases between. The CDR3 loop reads CASSAGADYGYTF. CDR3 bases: TGTGCCAGCAGTGCTGGGGCCGACTATGGCTACACCTTC.

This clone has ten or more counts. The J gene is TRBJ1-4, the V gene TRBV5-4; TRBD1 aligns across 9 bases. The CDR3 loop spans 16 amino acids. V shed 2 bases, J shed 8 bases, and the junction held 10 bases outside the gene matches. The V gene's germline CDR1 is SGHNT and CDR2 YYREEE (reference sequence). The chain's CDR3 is CASSFSGQGLGEKLFF. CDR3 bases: TGTGCCAGCAGCTTTTCGGGACAGGGTTTAGGAGAAAAACTGTTTTTT.

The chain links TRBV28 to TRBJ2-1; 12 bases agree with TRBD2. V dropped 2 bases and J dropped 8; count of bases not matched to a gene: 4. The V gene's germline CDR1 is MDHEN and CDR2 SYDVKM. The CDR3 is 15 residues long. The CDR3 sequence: CASSLTSGRYDEQFF. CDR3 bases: TGTGCCAGCAGTTTAACTAGCGGGAGGTATGATGAGCAGTTCTTC. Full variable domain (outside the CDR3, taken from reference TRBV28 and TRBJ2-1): DVKVTQSSRYLVKRTGEKVFLECVQDMDHENMFWYRQDPGLGLRLIYFSYDVKMKEKGDIPEGYSVSREKKERFSLILESASTNQTSMYLCASSLTSGRYDEQFFGPGTRLTVL.